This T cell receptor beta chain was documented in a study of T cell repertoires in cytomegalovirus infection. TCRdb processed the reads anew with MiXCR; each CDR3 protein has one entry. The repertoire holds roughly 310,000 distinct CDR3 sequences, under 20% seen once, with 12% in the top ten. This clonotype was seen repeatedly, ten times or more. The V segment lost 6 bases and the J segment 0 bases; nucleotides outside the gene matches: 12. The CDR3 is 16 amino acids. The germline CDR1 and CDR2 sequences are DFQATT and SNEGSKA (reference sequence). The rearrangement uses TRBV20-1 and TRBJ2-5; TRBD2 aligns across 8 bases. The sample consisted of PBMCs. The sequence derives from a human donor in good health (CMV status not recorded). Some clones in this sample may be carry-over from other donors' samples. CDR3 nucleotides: TGCAGTGCCCACCTCGCGGGCGGGGGGAACCAAGAGACCCAGTACTTC. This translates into CSAHLAGGGNQETQYF.